The subject of this entry is one T cell receptor beta chain. The sample belongs to a study of blood T cell repertoires in COVID-19. For the study at large: Donors in the United States, Italy and Spain gave samples during acute or convalescent COVID-19. Sources were T cells, B-cell-depleted T cells, or PBMCs; the material itself was cDNA or gDNA.

Original handling: Reference gene primer amplification yielded estimated nucleated cell counts. TCRdb's copy holds only in-frame clones and misses some; the assay was immunoSEQ multiplex PCR. For V, J and clone size, that table is used; D and trimming come from the DNA. The sample has about 40,000 clones, 82% seen once; the top ten hold approximately 4.4%. Sequences were obtained from peripheral blood. The receptor was derived from a woman in her 70s with acute or convalescent COVID-19.

CDR3 amino acids: CATSESGSGNEQFF. The CDR3 DNA follows: TGTGCCACCAGTGAATCAGGGTCAGGCAATGAGCAGTTCTTC. The chain has TRBV24-1 and TRBJ2-1; D may be TRBD1 (5 bases). Trimming took off 4 bases at V and 6 bases at J, with 12 bases between the two ends. Germline CDR1 and CDR2: KGHDR and SFDVKD. The CDR3 totals 14 residues.